This entry lists 15 T cell receptor beta chains sequenced from one sample in a study of CD8 T cells in ankylosing spondylitis. Each CDR3 protein is one row after TCRdb ran MiXCR on the 5' RACE reads. Of about 89,000 distinct CDR3 sequences in the sample, roughly 30% were seen once. Material for sequencing was blood, either unsorted or a sorted T cell fraction (not recorded which). The receptors were sampled from a male donor with ankylosing spondylitis or in good health (not recorded which).

This clonotype was seen ten or more times. The chain carries TRBV20-1 and TRBJ1-1; 7 bases are shared with TRBD1. This CDR3 has 14 residues. V was clipped by 5 bases and J by 4 bases; unmatched bases: 10. Germline loops: CDR1 DFQATT, CDR2 SNEGSKA (reference sequence). The CDR3 loop reads CSASDRPSGTEAFF. For the CDR3, the DNA is TGCAGTGCTTCGGACAGGCCCTCTGGCACTGAAGCTTTCTTT.

This sequence joins TRBV12-3 or TRBV12-4 and TRBJ1-1; D call uncertain. This CDR3 has 15 amino acids. V lost 2 bases to trimming and J lost 3 bases, with 13 bases between them. CDR3 in DNA: TGTGCCAGCAGTTTACTCGGAACGGCGTACACTGAAGCTTTCTTT. This translates into CASSLLGTAYTEAFF.

The V and J genes are TRBV20-1 and TRBJ1-5; 8 positions match TRBD1. The germline CDR1 and CDR2 sequences are DFQATT and SNEGSKA (reference sequence). The V gene end was trimmed by 4 bases and the J gene end by 6 bases; junction bases not matched to a gene: 8. The CDR3 has 14 amino acids. Written as DNA, the CDR3 is TGCAGTGCTACCGGACAGGGTCAAAGTCAGCCCCAGCATTTT. Protein: CSATGQGQSQPQHF.

This clonotype was counted between two and nine times. The rearrangement uses TRBV5-1 and TRBJ1-6, with D uncertain. V dropped 4 bases and J dropped 13 bases, with 12 bases sitting between them. The CDR3 contains 12 residues. CDR1 is SGHRS and CDR2 is YFSETQ in the germline V gene. The CDR3 here is CASSESRGPLHF. Written as DNA, the CDR3 is TGCGCCAGCAGCGAATCCCGAGGTCCCCTCCACTTT. Complete variable domain (other parts from reference TRBV5-1 and TRBJ1-6): KAGVTQTPRYLIKTRGQQVTLSCSPISGHRSVSWYQQTPGQGLQFLFEYFSETQRNKGNFPGRFSGRQFSNSRSEMNVSTLELGDSALYLCASSESRGPLHFGNGTRLTVT.

The chain uses TRBV24-1 and TRBJ2-1, with 10 bases identical to TRBD2. Germline CDR1 and CDR2: KGHDR and SFDVKD. The V and J ends lost 2 bases and 7 bases, in that order; junction bases with no gene match: 4. The CDR3 spans 15 residues. This chain's CDR3 is CATSDSSGGWNEQFF. The CDR3, as DNA: TGTGCCACCAGTGATTCTAGCGGGGGATGGAATGAGCAGTTCTTC.

This sequence joins TRBV29-1 and TRBJ1-4; the D gene is possibly TRBD1 (5 bases). CDR3 length: 11 residues. Germline CDR1 reads SQVTM; CDR2 reads ANQGSEA. V was clipped by 8 bases and J by 8 bases, with 12 bases between them. In DNA form, the CDR3 reads TGCAGCAGCAGGGTCGGAGAAAAACTGTTTTTT. Translation gives CSSRVGEKLFF.

This chain uses TRBV9 with TRBJ2-5, with D possibly TRBD2 on 5 matching bases. The CDR3 has 13 amino acids. The V gene's germline CDR1 is SGDLS and CDR2 YYNGEE. V was shortened by 3 bases and J by 5 bases, with 11 bases between the two germline ends. CDR3 sequence reads: CASSDSLAETQYF. CDR3 sequence (DNA): TGTGCCAGCAGCGACAGCTTAGCGGAGACCCAGTACTTC.

This clonotype has a handful of counts. This chain connects TRBV5-1 to TRBJ1-5; D unresolved. V was trimmed by 1 base and J by 5 bases, leaving 10 bases between them. Germline-derived CDR1 and CDR2 are SGHRS and YFSETQ. This CDR3 spans 14 amino acids. For the CDR3, the DNA is TGCGCCAGCAGCTTGTCTCTCGGGGATCAGCCCCAGCATTTT. Amino acid sequence: CASSLSLGDQPQHF. The variable domain in full, completed from reference TRBV5-1 and TRBJ1-5, reads KAGVTQTPRYLIKTRGQQVTLSCSPISGHRSVSWYQQTPGQGLQFLFEYFSETQRNKGNFPGRFSGRQFSNSRSEMNVSTLELGDSALYLCASSLSLGDQPQHFGDGTRLSIL.

This chain uses TRBV18 with TRBJ2-7; perhaps TRBD1 as D (5 bases). The ends were cut back, 5 bases at V and 1 base at J, with 12 bases in the middle. In germline, CDR1 is KGHSH, CDR2 LQKENI. CDR3 length: 14 amino acids. The CDR3 region is CASSSVQASYEQYF. The DNA of the CDR3 is TGTGCCAGCTCATCCGTACAGGCGTCCTACGAGCAGTACTTC. Drawing the rest from reference TRBV18 and TRBJ2-7, the complete variable domain is NAGVMQNPRHLVRRRGQEARLRCSPMKGHSHVYWYRQLPEEGLKFMVYLQKENIIDESGMPKERFSAEFPKEGPSILRIQQVVRGDSAAYFCASSSVQASYEQYFGPGTRLTVT.

This clonotype was counted only a few times. The J gene is TRBJ2-1, the V gene TRBV7-9; perhaps TRBD2 as D (5 bases). CDR3 length equals 15 residues. V was pared by 3 bases and J by 3 bases, with 12 bases between. Germline-derived CDR1 and CDR2 are SEHNR and FQNEAQ (reference sequence). The CDR3, as DNA: TGTGCCAGCAGCTTGACGGGGAGAGGCTACAATGAGCAGTTCTTC. It specifies CASSLTGRGYNEQFF.

The chain joins TRBV20-1 to TRBJ2-1; D gene uncertain. The CDR3 sequence is 13 residues long. V lost 5 bases and J lost 10, with 18 bases in between. The germline V gene encodes CDR1 DFQATT and CDR2 SNEGSKA (reference sequence). CDR3 DNA: TGCAGTGCTGTAAATCAGGCATCAGGCGAGCAGTTCTTC. Translation: CSAVNQASGEQFF.

This clonotype was seen a few times. The CDR3 protein is CASSLQDDNTEAFF. The CDR3 DNA is TGCGCCAGCAGCTTACAGGATGATAACACTGAAGCTTTCTTT. The chain has TRBV5-1 and TRBJ1-1; possible D gene TRBD1, 5 bases. Trimming left V 2 bases short and J 2 bases short, with 10 bases between. Germline CDR1 reads SGHRS; CDR2 reads YFSETQ. The CDR3 is 14 residues long.

This clonotype has a handful of counts. The chain is built from TRBV6-1 and TRBJ2-3, with 8 positions matching TRBD2. Unmatched junction bases numbered 12, after V lost 8 bases and J lost 5 bases. Per germline, CDR1 MNHNS and CDR2 SASEGT. The CDR3 runs 15 residues. CDR3 amino acids: CASGGGTLRGDTQYF. CDR3 DNA: TGTGCCAGCGGCGGGGGGACACTAAGGGGAGATACGCAGTATTTT.

This clonotype was picked up a small number of times. The chain joins TRBV2 to TRBJ1-5; tentative D call: TRBD1 (5 bases). Germline lookup yields CDR1 SNHLY and CDR2 FYNNEI. The CDR3 runs to 15 residues. The V end lost 6 bases, the J end lost 0 bases, and 12 bases lay between the germline ends. CDR3 sequence reads: CASSRRQYSNQPQHF. For the CDR3, the DNA is TGTGCCAGCAGCCGTCGACAGTATAGCAATCAGCCCCAGCATTTT.

The V call is TRBV10-3, the J call TRBJ1-4; no clear D. The V end was cut by 0 bases, the J end by 6 bases, with 5 bases between. Germline loops: CDR1 ENHRY, CDR2 SYGVKD. The CDR3 is 13 amino acids. The CDR3 sequence: CAISESRDEKLFF. CDR3 nucleotide sequence: TGTGCCATCAGTGAGTCGAGGGATGAAAAACTGTTTTTT.